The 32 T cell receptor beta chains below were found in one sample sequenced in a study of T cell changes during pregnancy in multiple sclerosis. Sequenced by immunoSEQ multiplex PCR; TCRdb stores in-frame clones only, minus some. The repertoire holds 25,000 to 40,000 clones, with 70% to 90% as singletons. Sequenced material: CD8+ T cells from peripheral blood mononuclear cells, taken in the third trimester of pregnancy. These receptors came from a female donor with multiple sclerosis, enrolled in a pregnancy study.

The CDR3 protein is CASSRPRGSPLHF. The CDR3 DNA follows: TGTGCCAGCAGTAGACCTCGGGGTTCACCCCTCCACTTT. V and J are TRBV6-5 and TRBJ1-6, with no clear D. CDR1 and CDR2 (germline): MNHEY, SVGAGI. The ends were cut back, 5 bases at V and 9 bases at J, with 11 bases in the middle. The CDR3 extends over 13 amino acids.

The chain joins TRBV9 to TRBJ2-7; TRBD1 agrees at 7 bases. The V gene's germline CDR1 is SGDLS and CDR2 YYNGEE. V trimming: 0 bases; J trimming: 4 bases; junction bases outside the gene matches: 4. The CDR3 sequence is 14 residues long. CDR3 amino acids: CASSVGGQSYEQYF. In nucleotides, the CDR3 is TGTGCCAGCAGCGTAGGGGGACAGTCTTACGAGCAGTACTTC.

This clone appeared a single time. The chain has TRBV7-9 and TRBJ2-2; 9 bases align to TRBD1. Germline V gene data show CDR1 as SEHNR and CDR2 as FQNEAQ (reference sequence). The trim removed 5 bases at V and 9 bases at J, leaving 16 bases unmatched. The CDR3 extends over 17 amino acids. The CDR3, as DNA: TGTGCCAGCAGCCCCCAAAGGTTCGGACAGGGGCTTAGGGAGCTGTTTTTT. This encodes CASSPQRFGQGLRELFF.

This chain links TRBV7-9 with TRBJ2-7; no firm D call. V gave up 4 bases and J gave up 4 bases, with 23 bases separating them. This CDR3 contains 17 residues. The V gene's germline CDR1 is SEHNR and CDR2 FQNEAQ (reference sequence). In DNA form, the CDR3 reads TGTGCCAGCAGCTCCTACGATGGCGGCGACCACTTTTACGAGCAGTACTTC. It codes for CASSSYDGGDHFYEQYF.

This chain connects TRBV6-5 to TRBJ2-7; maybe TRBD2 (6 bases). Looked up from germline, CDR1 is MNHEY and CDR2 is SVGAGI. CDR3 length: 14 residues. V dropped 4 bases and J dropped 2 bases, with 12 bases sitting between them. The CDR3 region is CASSFGRGTYEQYF. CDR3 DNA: TGTGCCAGCAGTTTCGGGCGGGGAACCTACGAGCAGTACTTC.

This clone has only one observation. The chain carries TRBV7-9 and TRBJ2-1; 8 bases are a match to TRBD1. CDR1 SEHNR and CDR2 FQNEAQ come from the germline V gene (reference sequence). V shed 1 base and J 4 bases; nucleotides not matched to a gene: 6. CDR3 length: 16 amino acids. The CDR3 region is CASSLEGQVNYNEQFF. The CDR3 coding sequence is TGTGCCAGCAGCTTAGAGGGACAGGTAAATTACAATGAGCAGTTCTTC.

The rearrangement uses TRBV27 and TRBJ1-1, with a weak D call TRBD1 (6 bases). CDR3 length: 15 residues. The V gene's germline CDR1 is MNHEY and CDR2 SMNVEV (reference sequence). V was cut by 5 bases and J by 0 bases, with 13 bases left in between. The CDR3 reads CASSLGAHLNTEAFF. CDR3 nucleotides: TGTGCCAGCAGTCTGGGGGCACACCTGAACACTGAAGCTTTCTTT.

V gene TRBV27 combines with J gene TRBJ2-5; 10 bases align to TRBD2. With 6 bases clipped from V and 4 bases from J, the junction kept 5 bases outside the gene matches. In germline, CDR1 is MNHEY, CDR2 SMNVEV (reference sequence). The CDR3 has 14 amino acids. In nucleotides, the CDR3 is TGTGCCAGCAGCTCTATAGCGGGAGGAGAGACCCAGTACTTC. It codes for CASSSIAGGETQYF.

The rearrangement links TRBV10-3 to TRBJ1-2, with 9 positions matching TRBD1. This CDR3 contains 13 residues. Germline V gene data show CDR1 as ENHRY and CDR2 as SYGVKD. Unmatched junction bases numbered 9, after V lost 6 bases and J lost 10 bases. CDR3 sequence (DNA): TGTGCCATCAGGGGAGGACAGGGGAGGATCTACACCTTC. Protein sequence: CAIRGGQGRIYTF.

The CDR3 DNA is TGTGCCACCTCCGGACGGGGGAACACTGAAGCTTTCTTT. It encodes CATSGRGNTEAFF. The chain is built from TRBV5-4 and TRBJ1-1; D uncertain. V was pared by 9 bases and J by 1 base, with 13 bases between. The CDR3 runs 13 residues. The V gene's germline CDR1 is SGHNT and CDR2 YYREEE (reference sequence).

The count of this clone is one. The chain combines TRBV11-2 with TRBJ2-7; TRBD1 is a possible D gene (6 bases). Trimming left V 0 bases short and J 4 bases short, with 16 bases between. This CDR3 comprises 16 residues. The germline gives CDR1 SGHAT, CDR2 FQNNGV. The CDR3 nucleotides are TGTGCCAGCAGCTTAGATGAACAGGGTACGGATTACGAGCAGTACTTC. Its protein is CASSLDEQGTDYEQYF.

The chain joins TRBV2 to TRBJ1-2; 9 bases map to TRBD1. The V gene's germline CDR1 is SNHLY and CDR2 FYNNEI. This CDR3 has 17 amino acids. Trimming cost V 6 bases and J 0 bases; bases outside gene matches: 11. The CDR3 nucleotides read TGTGCCAGCAGGACCTGGGACAGGGCCACTTCTAACTATGGCTACACCTTC. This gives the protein CASRTWDRATSNYGYTF.

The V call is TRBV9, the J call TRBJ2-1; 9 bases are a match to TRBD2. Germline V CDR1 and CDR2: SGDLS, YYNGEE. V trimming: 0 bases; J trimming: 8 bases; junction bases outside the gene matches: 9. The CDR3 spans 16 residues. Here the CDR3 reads CASSVARLAGADEQFF. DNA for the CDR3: TGTGCCAGCAGCGTAGCGCGATTAGCGGGAGCTGATGAGCAGTTCTTC.

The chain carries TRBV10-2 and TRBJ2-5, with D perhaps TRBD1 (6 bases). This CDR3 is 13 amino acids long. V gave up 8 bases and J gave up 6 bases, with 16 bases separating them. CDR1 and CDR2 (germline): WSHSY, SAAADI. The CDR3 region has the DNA TGCGCCAGCGCAACAGGGATTACGAAGACCCAGTACTTC. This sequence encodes CASATGITKTQYF.

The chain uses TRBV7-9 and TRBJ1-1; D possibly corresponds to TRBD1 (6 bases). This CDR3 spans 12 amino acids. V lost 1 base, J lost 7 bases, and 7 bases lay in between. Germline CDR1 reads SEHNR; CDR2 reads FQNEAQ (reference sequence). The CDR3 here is CASSLDRDEAFF. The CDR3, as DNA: TGTGCCAGCAGCTTAGACAGGGATGAAGCTTTCTTT.

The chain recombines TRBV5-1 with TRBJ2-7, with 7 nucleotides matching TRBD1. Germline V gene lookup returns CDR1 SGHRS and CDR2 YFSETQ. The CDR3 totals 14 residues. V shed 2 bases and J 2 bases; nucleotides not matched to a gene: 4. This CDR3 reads CASSLRQGTYEQYF. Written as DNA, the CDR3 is TGCGCCAGCAGCTTAAGACAGGGCACCTACGAGCAGTACTTC.

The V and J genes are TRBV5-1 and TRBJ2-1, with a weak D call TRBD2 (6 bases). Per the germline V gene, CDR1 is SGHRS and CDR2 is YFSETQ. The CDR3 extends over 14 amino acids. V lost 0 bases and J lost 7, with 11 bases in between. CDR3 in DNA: TGCGCCAGCAGCTTGGTTCCTAGCGATAATGAGCAGTTCTTC. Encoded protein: CASSLVPSDNEQFF.

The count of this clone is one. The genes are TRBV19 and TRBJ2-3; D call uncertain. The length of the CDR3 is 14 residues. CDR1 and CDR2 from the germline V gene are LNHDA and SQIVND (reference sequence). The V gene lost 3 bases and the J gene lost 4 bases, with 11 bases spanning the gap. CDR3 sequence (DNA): TGTGCCAGTAGTATGCCCAGGTTGGCAGATACGCAGTATTTT. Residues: CASSMPRLADTQYF.

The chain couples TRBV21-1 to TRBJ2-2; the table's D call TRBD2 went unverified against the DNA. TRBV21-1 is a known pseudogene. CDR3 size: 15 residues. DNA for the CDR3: TGTGCCAGTTCAGGGCTAGCGGGGGCCACCGGGGAGCTGTTTTTT. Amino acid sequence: CASSGLAGATGELFF.

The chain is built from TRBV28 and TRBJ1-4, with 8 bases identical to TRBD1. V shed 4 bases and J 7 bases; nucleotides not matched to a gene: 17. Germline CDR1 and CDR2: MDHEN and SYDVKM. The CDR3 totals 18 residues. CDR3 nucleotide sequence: TGTGCCAGCAGTTCCCGGAGGACAGGGTCTTGGATAGGTGAAAAACTGTTTTTT. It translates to CASSSRRTGSWIGEKLFF. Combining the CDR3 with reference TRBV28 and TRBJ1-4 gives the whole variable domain DVKVTQSSRYLVKRTGEKVFLECVQDMDHENMFWYRQDPGLGLRLIYFSYDVKMKEKGDIPEGYSVSREKKERFSLILESASTNQTSMYLCASSSRRTGSWIGEKLFFGSGTQLSVL.

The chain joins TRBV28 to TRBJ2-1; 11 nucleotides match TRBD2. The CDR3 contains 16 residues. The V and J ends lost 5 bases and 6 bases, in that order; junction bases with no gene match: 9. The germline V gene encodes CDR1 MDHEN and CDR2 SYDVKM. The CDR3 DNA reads TGTGCCAGCAGTACCTCCGGGACTAGCGGCTCCAATGAGCAGTTCTTC. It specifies CASSTSGTSGSNEQFF.

CDR3 loop: CASSVVGLAATDTQYF. The CDR3, as DNA: TGTGCCAGCAGCGTAGTGGGGCTAGCGGCCACAGATACGCAGTATTTT. The rearrangement uses TRBV9 and TRBJ2-3, with TRBD2 matching over 7 bases. Germline-derived CDR1 and CDR2 are SGDLS and YYNGEE. CDR3 length: 16 amino acids. V gave up 0 bases and J gave up 2 bases; unmatched junction bases: 6.

In nucleotides, the CDR3 is TGTGCCTGGACCCTCCCGACTTCCACCGGGGAGCTGTTTTTT. It codes for CAWTLPTSTGELFF. The rearrangement uses TRBV30 and TRBJ2-2; D is uncertain. From germline, CDR1 is GTSNPN and CDR2 SVGIG (reference sequence). The ends were cut back, 4 bases at V and 4 bases at J, with 13 bases in the middle. The CDR3 is 14 residues long. Together with reference TRBV30 and TRBJ2-2, the CDR3 gives the full variable domain: SQTIHQWPATLVQPVGSPLSLECTVEGTSNPNLYWYRQAAGRGLQLLFYSVGIGQISSEVPQNLSASRPQDRQFILSSKKLLLSDSGFYLCAWTLPTSTGELFFGEGSRLTVL.

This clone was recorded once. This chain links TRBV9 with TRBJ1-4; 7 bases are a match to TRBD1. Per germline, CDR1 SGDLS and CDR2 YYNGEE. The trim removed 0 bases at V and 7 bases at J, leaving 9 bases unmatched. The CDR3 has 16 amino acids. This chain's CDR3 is CASSVGQGLIFEKLFF. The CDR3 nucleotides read TGTGCCAGCAGCGTAGGACAGGGCTTAATTTTTGAAAAACTGTTTTTT.

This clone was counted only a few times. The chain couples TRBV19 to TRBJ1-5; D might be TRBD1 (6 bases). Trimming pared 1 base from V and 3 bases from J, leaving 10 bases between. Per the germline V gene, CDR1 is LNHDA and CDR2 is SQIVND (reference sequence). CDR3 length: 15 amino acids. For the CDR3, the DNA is TGTGCCAGTAGTATAGTCCGGGACACCAATCAGCCCCAGCATTTT. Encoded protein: CASSIVRDTNQPQHF.

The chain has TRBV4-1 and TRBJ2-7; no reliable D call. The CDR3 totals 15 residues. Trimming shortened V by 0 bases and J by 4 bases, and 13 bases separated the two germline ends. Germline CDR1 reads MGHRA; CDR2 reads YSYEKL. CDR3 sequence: CASSQDPIALYEQYF. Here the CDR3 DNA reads TGCGCCAGCAGCCAAGATCCGATAGCCTTGTACGAGCAGTACTTC.

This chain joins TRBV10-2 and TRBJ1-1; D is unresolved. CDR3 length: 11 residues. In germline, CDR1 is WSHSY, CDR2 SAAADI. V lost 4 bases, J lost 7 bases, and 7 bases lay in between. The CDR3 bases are TGCGCCAGCAGTGTCCCGGGTGAAGCTTTCTTT. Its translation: CASSVPGEAFF.

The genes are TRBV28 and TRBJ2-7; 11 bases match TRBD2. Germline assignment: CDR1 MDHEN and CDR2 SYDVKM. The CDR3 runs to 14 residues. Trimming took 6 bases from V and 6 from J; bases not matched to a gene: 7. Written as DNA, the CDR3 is TGTGCCAGCAGCTGGACTAGCGGGTCTGGCGAGCAGTACTTC. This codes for CASSWTSGSGEQYF.

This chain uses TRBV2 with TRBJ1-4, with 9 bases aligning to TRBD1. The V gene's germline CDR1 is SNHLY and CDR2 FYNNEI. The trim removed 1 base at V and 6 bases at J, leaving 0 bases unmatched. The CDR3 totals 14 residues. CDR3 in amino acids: CASSEGTGDEKLFF. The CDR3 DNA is TGTGCCAGCAGTGAAGGGACAGGGGATGAAAAACTGTTTTTT.

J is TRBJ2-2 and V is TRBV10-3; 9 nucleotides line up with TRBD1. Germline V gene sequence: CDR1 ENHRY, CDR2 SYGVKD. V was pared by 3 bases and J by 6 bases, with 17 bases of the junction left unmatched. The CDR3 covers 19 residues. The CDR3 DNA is TGTGCCATCAGTGATCCCACAGGGGGCCAGTTTATTTACTCCGGGGAGCTGTTTTTT. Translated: CAISDPTGGQFIYSGELFF.

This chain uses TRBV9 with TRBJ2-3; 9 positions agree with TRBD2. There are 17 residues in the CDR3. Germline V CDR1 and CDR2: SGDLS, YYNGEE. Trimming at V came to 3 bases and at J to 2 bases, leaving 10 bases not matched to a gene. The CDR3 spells CASSAPLAGGLTDTQYF. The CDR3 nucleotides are TGTGCCAGCAGCGCTCCGCTGGCGGGGGGGCTCACAGATACGCAGTATTTT.

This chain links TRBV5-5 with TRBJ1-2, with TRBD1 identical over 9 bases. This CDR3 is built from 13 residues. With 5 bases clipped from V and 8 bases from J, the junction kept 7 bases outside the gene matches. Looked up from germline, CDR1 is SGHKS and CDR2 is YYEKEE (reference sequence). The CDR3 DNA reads TGTGCCAGCAGTTGGGACAGGGCCGGGGGCTACACCTTC. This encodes CASSWDRAGGYTF. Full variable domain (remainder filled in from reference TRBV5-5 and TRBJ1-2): DAGVTQSPTHLIKTRGQQVTLRCSPISGHKSVSWYQQVLGQGPQFIFQYYEKEERGRGNFPDRFSARQFPNYSSELNVNALLLGDSALYLCASSWDRAGGYTFGSGTRLTVV.